This is a list of T cell receptor beta chains from one sample in a study of blood T cell repertoires in COVID-19. The assay was immunoSEQ multiplex PCR, and TCRdb's table has in-frame clones only and misses some. The sample carries 15,000 or so clones, almost 95% recorded once. The sequencing input was peripheral blood. The receptors derive from a human donor with active COVID-19. The donor label of this sample is uncertain. Each CDR3 is given with its conserved first and last residue. A D gene is named only where the DNA matches it firmly. Not all rows give a size; the values are once, few, many and, for expanded clones, a class.

CASGPGTGWILNQPQHF | TGTGCCAGCGGCCCCGGGACAGGGTGGATCCTAAATCAGCCCCAGCATTTT | TRBJ1-5 | TRBV27 | once | TRBD1
CATSDLFKNTGELFF | TGTGCCACCAGTGATTTGTTCAAGAACACCGGGGAGCTGTTTTTT | TRBJ2-2 | TRBV24-1 | NA | NA
CASSHLNRDFQYF | TGCGCCAGCAGCCATCTAAACCGGGACTTTCAATATTTT | TRBJ2-3 | TRBV4-3 | NA | NA
CASSLWGGAASTEAFF | TGTGCCAGCAGTTTATGGGGGGGGGCGGCTAGCACTGAAGCTTTCTTT | TRBJ1-1 | TRBV27 | NA | NA
CASSRGQGTNQPQHF | TGTGCCAGCAGCCGAGGACAGGGGACGAATCAGCCCCAGCATTTT | TRBJ1-5 | TRBV5-4 | NA | TRBD1
CASSVTGPYEQYF | TGTGCCAGCAGTGTAACAGGACCCTACGAGCAGTACTTC | TRBJ2-7 | TRBV2 | NA | NA
CASSQSPGAGYEQYF | TGTGCCAGCAGCCAAAGCCCAGGGGCCGGTTACGAGCAGTACTTC | TRBJ2-7 | TRBV9 | NA | NA
CASSLHYGTQSYEQYF | TGCGCCAGCAGCTTACATTACGGGACACAATCCTACGAGCAGTACTTC | TRBJ2-7 | TRBV5-1 | NA | NA
CASSLGTDRVYEQYF | TGTGCCAGCAGCTTAGGGACTGACAGGGTCTACGAGCAGTACTTC | TRBJ2-7 | TRBV11-2 | NA | TRBD1
CASSPGGLQFNNEQFF | TGCGCCAGCAGCCCGGGGGGACTTCAATTCAACAATGAGCAGTTCTTC | TRBJ2-1 | TRBV5-1 | NA | TRBD2
CASSYSGGEGNTIYF | TGTGCCAGCAGTTACTCGGGGGGTGAGGGAAACACCATATATTTT | TRBJ1-3 | TRBV6-5 | NA | NA
CASSQTATYEQYF | TGTGCCAGCAGTCAGACAGCAACCTACGAGCAGTACTTC | TRBJ2-7 | TRBV6-5 | NA | NA
CASRSGLYNTGELFF | TGTGCCAGCAGGTCGGGACTTTATAACACCGGGGAGCTGTTTTTT | TRBJ2-2 | TRBV5-6 | NA | NA
CASSLRGQGVDGYTF | TGTGCCAGCTCCCTAAGGGGACAGGGGGTCGATGGCTACACCTTC | TRBJ1-2 | TRBV18 | few | TRBD1
CASSATGVNTEAFF | TGTGCCAGCAGCGCGACAGGGGTTAACACTGAAGCTTTCTTT | TRBJ1-1 | TRBV6-6 | NA | TRBD1
CASSQGGLAGGRSSYNEQFF | TGTGCCAGCAGCCAAGGTGGCCTAGCGGGGGGCAGGAGCTCCTACAATGAGCAGTTCTTC | TRBJ2-1 | TRBV3-1/TRBV3-2 | NA | TRBD2
CAWSVRTNTEAFF | TGTGCCTGGAGTGTCCGGACAAACACTGAAGCTTTCTTT | TRBJ1-1 | TRBV30 | NA | NA
CATSDLGGRAAGELFF | TGTGCCACCAGTGATTTAGGCGGGAGGGCCGCCGGGGAGCTGTTTTTT | TRBJ2-2 | TRBV24-1 | NA | TRBD2
CASSQRGPGNEKLFF | TGCGCCAGCAGCCAAAGGGGGCCCGGTAATGAAAAACTGTTTTTT | TRBJ1-4 | TRBV5-1 | NA | TRBD1
CASSLQGGQNTEAFF | TGCGCCAGCAGCCTCCAGGGGGGACAGAACACTGAAGCTTTCTTT | TRBJ1-1 | TRBV5-1 | NA | TRBD1
CASSQPNRGGTEAFF | TGTGCCAGCAGCCAACCGAACAGGGGAGGTACTGAAGCTTTCTTT | TRBJ1-1 | TRBV3-1/TRBV3-2 | NA | TRBD1
CASSQSTSTRGTGELFF | TGCGCCAGCAGCCAAAGTACTAGCACCCGGGGCACCGGGGAGCTGTTTTTT | TRBJ2-2 | TRBV4-1 | NA | NA
CASSEPQGSGANVLTF | TGTGCCAGCAGTGAGCCACAGGGGTCCGGGGCCAACGTCCTGACTTTC | TRBJ2-6 | TRBV6-4 | NA | TRBD1
CASSGGQPMNTEAFF | TGTGCCAGCAGTGGGGGGCAGCCGATGAACACTGAAGCTTTCTTT | TRBJ1-1 | TRBV2 | NA | NA
CASMILAGGYEQYF | TGTGCCAGCATGATACTAGCGGGAGGGTACGAGCAGTACTTC | TRBJ2-7 | TRBV2 | NA | TRBD2
CASSPGLAENTGELFF | TGTGCCAGCAGCCCTGGACTAGCAGAGAACACCGGGGAGCTGTTTTTT | TRBJ2-2 | TRBV11-3 | NA | TRBD2
CASSPRPAGLQRSYNEQFF | TGTGCCAGCAGCCCGCGGCCCGCTGGACTCCAAAGATCCTACAATGAGCAGTTCTTC | TRBJ2-1 | TRBV7-8 | NA | NA
CASSQGTGSNQPQHF | TGTGCCAGCAGCCAAGGGACAGGGAGCAATCAGCCCCAGCATTTT | TRBJ1-5 | TRBV3-1/TRBV3-2 | once | TRBD1
CASSQTRDEQFF | TGTGCCAGTAGCCAGACTAGGGATGAGCAGTTCTTC | TRBJ2-1 | TRBV19 | NA | NA
CASSKEGQWARTQYF | TGTGCCAGCAGCAAAGAGGGACAGTGGGCGCGGACCCAGTACTTC | TRBJ2-5 | TRBV11-2 | NA | TRBD1
CASSLWTVDPITANTGELFF | TGTGCCAGCAGTTTATGGACAGTTGACCCAATTACGGCGAACACCGGGGAGCTGTTTTTT | TRBJ2-2 | TRBV27 | NA | NA
CASSRYPGQGEYEQYF | TGCGCCAGCAGCCGGTATCCGGGACAGGGGGAATACGAGCAGTACTTC | TRBJ2-7 | TRBV5-1 | NA | TRBD1
CSVASSGRAVEQFF | TGCAGCGTTGCCTCTAGCGGGAGGGCCGTTGAGCAGTTCTTC | TRBJ2-1 | TRBV29-1 | few | TRBD2
CASSQPGFSGNTIYF | TGTGCCAGCAGCCAACCAGGGTTCTCTGGAAACACCATATATTTT | TRBJ1-3 | TRBV14 | NA | NA
CASSGSGTDYYEQYF | TGTGCCAGCAGTGGTTCTGGGACAGACTACTACGAGCAGTACTTC | TRBJ2-7 | TRBV27 | NA | TRBD1
CASSSRGGNEQFF | TGTGCCAGCAGCTCCCGAGGGGGCAATGAGCAGTTCTTC | TRBJ2-1 | TRBV11-3 | NA | NA
CAWTGAAGYTF | TGTGCCTGGACAGGGGCGGCTGGCTACACCTTC | TRBJ1-2 | TRBV30 | NA | NA
CAISGPLTSGRKDEQFF | TGTGCCATCAGTGGTCCTCTGACTAGCGGGAGAAAGGATGAGCAGTTCTTC | TRBJ2-1 | TRBV10-3 | few | TRBD2
CASSTGGREGYTF | TGTGCCAGCAGCACAGGGGGACGGGAAGGCTACACCTTC | TRBJ1-2 | TRBV7-2 | NA | TRBD1
CASSPYPPWDRDGGRELFF | TGTGCCAGCAGCCCCTACCCCCCTTGGGACAGGGACGGAGGCCGGGAGCTGTTTTTT | TRBJ2-2 | TRBV5-4 | NA | TRBD1
CASSTGLAGQQETQYF | TGTGCCAGCAGCACCGGACTAGCGGGCCAACAAGAGACCCAGTACTTC | TRBJ2-5 | TRBV7-2 | NA | TRBD2
CASSYSSNYGYTF | TGTGCCAGCAGTTACTCGAGCAACTATGGCTACACCTTC | TRBJ1-2 | TRBV6-2/TRBV6-3 | once | NA
CAWSAQGALEAFF | TGTGCCTGGAGTGCCCAGGGGGCTTTGGAAGCTTTCTTT | TRBJ1-1 | TRBV30 | NA | TRBD1
CSARTSGSLGEQFF | TGCAGCGCCCGGACTAGCGGGAGTTTAGGTGAGCAGTTCTTC | TRBJ2-1 | TRBV29-1 | NA | TRBD2
CASSHGLAGVSDTQYF | TGTGCCAGCAGCCATGGACTAGCGGGAGTCTCAGATACGCAGTATTTT | TRBJ2-3 | TRBV3-1/TRBV3-2 | NA | TRBD2
CASSRLAGAYEQYF | TGTGCCAGCAGCAGACTAGCGGGTGCCTACGAGCAGTACTTC | TRBJ2-7 | TRBV11-2 | NA | TRBD2
CASTVASTDTQYF | TGTGCCAGTACCGTGGCTAGCACAGATACGCAGTATTTT | TRBJ2-3 | TRBV6-5 | NA | NA
CASSVGSRTGELFF | TGCGCCAGCAGCGTTGGGAGCCGCACCGGGGAGCTGTTTTTT | TRBJ2-2 | TRBV5-1 | once | NA
CASSYRPQGYEQYF | TGTGCCAGCAGTTACCGCCCTCAGGGGTACGAGCAGTACTTC | TRBJ2-7 | TRBV6-5 | NA | NA
CAWMSPTGGWNTEAFF | TGTGCCTGGATGAGCCCGACGGGGGGTTGGAACACTGAAGCTTTCTTT | TRBJ1-1 | TRBV30 | NA | NA
CASSLSIQETQYF | TGTGCCAGCAGCTTATCTATCCAAGAGACCCAGTACTTC | TRBJ2-5 | TRBV7-2 | NA | NA
CASSLAGAYENTEAFF | TGCGCCAGCAGCTTAGCAGGGGCGTATGAGAACACTGAAGCTTTCTTT | TRBJ1-1 | TRBV5-1 | NA | NA
CASSSRTGGHYNEQFF | TGTGCCAGCAGTTCTAGGACAGGGGGTCACTACAATGAGCAGTTCTTC | TRBJ2-1 | TRBV6-2/TRBV6-3 | NA | TRBD1
CASSPTLSRSYEQYF | TGTGCCAGCAGTCCGACTCTTTCGAGGTCCTACGAGCAGTACTTC | TRBJ2-7 | TRBV6-5 | NA | NA
CASRKTGRGYEQYF | TGTGCCAGCAGGAAGACAGGGAGAGGGTACGAGCAGTACTTC | TRBJ2-7 | TRBV27 | NA | TRBD1